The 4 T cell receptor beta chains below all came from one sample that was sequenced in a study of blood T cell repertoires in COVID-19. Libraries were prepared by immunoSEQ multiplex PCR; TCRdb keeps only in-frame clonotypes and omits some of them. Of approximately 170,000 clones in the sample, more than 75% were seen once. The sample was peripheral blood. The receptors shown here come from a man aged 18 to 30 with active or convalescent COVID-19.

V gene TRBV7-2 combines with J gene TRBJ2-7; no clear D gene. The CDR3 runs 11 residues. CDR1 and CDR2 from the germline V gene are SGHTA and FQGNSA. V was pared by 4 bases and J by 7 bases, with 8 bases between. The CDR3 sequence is CASSSLEEQYF. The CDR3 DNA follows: TGTGCCAGCAGCTCCCTTGAGGAGCAGTACTTC.

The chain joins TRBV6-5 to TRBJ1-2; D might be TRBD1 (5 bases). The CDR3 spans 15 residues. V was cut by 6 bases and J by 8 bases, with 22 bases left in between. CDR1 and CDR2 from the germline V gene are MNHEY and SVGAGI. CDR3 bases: TGTGCCAGCAGCCCCTGGGGCGCCCGACCCCTGGGCTACACCTTC. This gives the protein CASSPWGARPLGYTF.

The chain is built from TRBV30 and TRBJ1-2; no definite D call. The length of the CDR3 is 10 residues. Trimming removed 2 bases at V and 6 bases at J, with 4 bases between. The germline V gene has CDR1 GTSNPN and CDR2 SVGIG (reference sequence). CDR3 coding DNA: TGTGCCTGGAGTCTTCATGGCTACACCTTC. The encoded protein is CAWSLHGYTF.

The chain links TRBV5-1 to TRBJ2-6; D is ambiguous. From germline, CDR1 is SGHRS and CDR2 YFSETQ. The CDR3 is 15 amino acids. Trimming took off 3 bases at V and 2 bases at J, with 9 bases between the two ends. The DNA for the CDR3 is TGCGCCAGCAGCTCCCTTCTCCCTGGGGCCAACGTCCTGACTTTC. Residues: CASSSLLPGANVLTF.